This TCR beta chain was sequenced in a study of blood T cells in healthy people across ages. Study in general: Template switching retrieved approximately one barcoded beta molecule for each two T cells.

Primed by a sample-barcoded 5' primer and a J-beta primer mix, a second PCR proceeded for about 6 to 12 cycles. Each CDR3 protein gets one entry after TCRdb re-called the 5' RACE reads with MiXCR. The sample consists of just over 800,000 distinct CDR3 sequences, 60% to 80% of them appearing once. Of note for this clonotype: Its antigen is unknown.

The study's findings and limits: Expanded clonotype shifts may have been confounded, as the donors had an unknown CMV status. Both higher diversity and more naive CD4+ cells marked long-lived donors when set against aged donors. When one million T cells were used, diversity estimates were thought to be underestimates.

CDR1 is SGDLS and CDR2 is YYNGEE in the germline V gene. The CDR3 has 14 residues. V lost 0 bases and J 5 bases, leaving 11 bases between the germline ends. The V and J genes are TRBV9 and TRBJ1-2; unclear D gene. This TCR came from a man between 25 and 39 years old in good health. Source material: blood. CDR3 loop: CASSVGDGGYGYTF. The CDR3 nucleotides are TGTGCCAGCAGCGTAGGTGACGGTGGGTATGGCTACACCTTC. Full variable domain (outside the CDR3, taken from reference TRBV9 and TRBJ1-2): DSGVTQTPKHLITATGQRVTLRCSPRSGDLSVYWYQQSLDQGLQFLIQYYNGEERAKGNILERFSAQQFPDLHSELNLSSLELGDSALYFCASSVGDGGYGYTFGSGTRLTVV.